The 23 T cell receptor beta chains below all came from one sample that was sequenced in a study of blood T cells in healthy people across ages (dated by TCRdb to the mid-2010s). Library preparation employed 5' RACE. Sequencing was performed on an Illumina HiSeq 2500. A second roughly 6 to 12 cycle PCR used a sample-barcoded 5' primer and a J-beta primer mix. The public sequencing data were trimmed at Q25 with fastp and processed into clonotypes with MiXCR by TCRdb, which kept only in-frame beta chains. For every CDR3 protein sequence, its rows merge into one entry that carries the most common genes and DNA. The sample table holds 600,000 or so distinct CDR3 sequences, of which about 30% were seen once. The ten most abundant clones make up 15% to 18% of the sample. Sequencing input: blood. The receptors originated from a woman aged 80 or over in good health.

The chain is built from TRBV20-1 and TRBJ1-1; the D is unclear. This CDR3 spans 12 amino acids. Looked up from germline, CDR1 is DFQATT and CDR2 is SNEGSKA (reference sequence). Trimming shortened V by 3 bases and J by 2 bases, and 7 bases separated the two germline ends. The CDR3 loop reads CSARRENTEAFF. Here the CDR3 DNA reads TGCAGTGCTAGGAGGGAAAACACTGAAGCTTTCTTT.

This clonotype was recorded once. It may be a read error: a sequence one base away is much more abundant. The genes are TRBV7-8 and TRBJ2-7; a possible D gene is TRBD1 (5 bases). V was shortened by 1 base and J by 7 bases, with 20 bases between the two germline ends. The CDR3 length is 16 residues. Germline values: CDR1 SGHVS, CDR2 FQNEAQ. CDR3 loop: CASSLVPRQPINEQYF. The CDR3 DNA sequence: TGTGCCAGCAGCTTAGTTCCTAGACAGCCTATCAATGAGCAGTACTTC.

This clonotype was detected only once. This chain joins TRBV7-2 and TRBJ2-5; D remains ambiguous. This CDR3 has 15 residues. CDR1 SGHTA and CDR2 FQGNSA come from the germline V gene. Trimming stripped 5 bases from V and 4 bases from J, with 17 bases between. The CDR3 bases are TGTGCCAGCAGCCCGTCGACTGGCCCCAGAGAGACCCAGTACTTC. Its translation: CASSPSTGPRETQYF.

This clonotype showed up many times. CDR3 loop: CASSQTAGLGWIYEQYF. The CDR3 DNA is TGTGCCAGCAGCCAAACCGCTGGGTTGGGGTGGATCTACGAGCAGTACTTC. The rearrangement joins TRBV7-9 to TRBJ2-7; D remains ambiguous. The CDR3 sequence is 17 residues long. Trimming pared 5 bases from V and 3 bases from J, leaving 23 bases between. The germline CDR1 and CDR2 sequences are SEHNR and FQNEAQ (reference sequence).

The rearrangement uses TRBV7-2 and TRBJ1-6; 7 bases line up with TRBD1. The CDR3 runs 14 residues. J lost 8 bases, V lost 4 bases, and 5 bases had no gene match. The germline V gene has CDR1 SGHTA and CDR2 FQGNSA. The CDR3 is CASSSRTGDSPLHF. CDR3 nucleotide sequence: TGTGCCAGCAGCTCCCGTACAGGGGATTCACCCCTCCACTTT.

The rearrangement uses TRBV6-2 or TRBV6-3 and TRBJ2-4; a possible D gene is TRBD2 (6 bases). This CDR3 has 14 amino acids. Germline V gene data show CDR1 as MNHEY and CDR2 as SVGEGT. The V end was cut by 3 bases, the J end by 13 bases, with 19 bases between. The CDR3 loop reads CASSYRDSLSVQYF. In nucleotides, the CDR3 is TGTGCCAGCAGTTATCGGGACTCCTTAAGCGTGCAGTACTTC.

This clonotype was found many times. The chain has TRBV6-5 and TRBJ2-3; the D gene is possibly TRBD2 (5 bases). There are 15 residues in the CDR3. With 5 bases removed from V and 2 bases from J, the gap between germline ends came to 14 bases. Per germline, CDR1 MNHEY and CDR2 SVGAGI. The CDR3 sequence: CASSTILGNTDTQYF. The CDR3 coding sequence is TGTGCCAGCAGTACCATACTCGGGAACACAGATACGCAGTATTTT.

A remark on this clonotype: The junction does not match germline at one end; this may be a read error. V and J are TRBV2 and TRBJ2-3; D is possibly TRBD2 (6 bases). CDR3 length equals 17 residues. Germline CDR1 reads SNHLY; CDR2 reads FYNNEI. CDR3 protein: CASNENAGRPSTDTQYF. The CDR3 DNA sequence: TGTGCCAGCAATGAAAACGCGGGGCGCCCCAGCACAGATACGCAGTATTTT.

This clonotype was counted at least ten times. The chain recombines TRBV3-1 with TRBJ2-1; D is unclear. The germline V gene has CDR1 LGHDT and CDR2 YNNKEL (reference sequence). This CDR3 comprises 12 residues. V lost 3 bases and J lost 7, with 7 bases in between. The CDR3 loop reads CASSHDWNEQFF. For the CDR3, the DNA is TGTGCCAGCAGCCACGACTGGAATGAGCAGTTCTTC.

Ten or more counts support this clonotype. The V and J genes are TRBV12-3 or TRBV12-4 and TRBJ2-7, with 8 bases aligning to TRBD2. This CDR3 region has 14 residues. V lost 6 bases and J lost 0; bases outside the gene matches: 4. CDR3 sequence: CASSKRERSYEQYF. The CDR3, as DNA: TGTGCCAGCAGCAAGCGGGAGCGCTCCTACGAGCAGTACTTC.

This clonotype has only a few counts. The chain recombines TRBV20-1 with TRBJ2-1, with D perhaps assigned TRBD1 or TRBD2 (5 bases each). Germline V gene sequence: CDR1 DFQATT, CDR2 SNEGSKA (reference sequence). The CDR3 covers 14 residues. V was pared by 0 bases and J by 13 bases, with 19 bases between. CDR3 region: CSARDPWGLETQFF. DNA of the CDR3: TGCAGTGCTAGAGACCCCTGGGGGTTAGAGACCCAGTTCTTC.

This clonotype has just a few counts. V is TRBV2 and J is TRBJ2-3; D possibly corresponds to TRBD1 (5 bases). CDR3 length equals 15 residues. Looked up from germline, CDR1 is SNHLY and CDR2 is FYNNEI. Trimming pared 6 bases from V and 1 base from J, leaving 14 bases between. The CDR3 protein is CASRQDGGGTDTQYF. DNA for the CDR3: TGTGCCAGCAGACAGGACGGTGGGGGCACAGATACGCAGTATTTT.

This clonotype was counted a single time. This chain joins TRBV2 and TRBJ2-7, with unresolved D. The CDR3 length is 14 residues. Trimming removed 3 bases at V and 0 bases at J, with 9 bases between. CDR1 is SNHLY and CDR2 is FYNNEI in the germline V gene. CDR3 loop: CASSDHLRSYEQYF. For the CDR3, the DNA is TGTGCCAGCAGTGACCACCTACGCTCCTACGAGCAGTACTTC.

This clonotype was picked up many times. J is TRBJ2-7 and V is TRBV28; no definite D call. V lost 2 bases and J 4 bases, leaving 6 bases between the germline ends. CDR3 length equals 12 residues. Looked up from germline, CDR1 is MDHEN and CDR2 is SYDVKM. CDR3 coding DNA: TGTGCCAGCAGTTTAAAGAGATACGAGCAGTACTTC. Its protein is CASSLKRYEQYF.

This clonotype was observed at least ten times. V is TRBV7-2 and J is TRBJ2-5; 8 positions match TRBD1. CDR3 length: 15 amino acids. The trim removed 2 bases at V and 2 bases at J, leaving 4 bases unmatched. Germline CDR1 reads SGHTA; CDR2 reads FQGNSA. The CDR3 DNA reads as TGTGCCAGCAGCTTAAGGACAGGGATACAAGAGACCCAGTACTTC. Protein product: CASSLRTGIQETQYF.

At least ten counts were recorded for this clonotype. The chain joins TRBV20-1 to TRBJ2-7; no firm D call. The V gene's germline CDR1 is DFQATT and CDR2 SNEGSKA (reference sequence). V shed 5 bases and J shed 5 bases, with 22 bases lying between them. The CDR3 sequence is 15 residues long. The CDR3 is CSAVQVTVSIHEQYF. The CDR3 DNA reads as TGCAGTGCTGTCCAGGTAACGGTCTCTATTCACGAGCAGTACTTC.

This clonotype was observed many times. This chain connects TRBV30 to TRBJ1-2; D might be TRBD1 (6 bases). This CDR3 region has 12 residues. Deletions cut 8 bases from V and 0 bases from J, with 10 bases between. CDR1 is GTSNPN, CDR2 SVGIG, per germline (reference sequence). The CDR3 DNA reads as TGTGCCGAACAGGGTTCTAACTATGGCTACACCTTC. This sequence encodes CAEQGSNYGYTF.

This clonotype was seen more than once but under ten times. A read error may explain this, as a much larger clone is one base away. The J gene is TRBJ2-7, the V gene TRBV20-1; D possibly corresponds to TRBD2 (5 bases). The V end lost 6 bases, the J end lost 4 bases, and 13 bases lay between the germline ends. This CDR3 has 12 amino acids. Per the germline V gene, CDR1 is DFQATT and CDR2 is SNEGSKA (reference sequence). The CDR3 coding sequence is TGCAGTGCCGGGGAAAAGGCGTACGAGCAGTACTTC. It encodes CSAGEKAYEQYF.

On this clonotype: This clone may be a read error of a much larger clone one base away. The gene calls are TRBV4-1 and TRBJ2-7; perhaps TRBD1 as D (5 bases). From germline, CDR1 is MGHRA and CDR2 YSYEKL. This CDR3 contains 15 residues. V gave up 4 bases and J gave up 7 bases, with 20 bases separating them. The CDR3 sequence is CASSLFGQEYNEQYF. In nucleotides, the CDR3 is TGCGCCAGCAGCCTATTCGGACAAGAGTACAATGAGCAGTACTTC.

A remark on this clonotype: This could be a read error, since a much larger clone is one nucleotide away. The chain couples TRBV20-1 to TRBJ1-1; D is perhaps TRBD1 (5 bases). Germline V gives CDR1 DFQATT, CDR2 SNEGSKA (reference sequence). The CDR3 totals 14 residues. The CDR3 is CGAGDGTLNTEAFF. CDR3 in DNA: TGCGGTGCGGGAGACGGGACGTTGAACACTGAAGCTTTCTTT.

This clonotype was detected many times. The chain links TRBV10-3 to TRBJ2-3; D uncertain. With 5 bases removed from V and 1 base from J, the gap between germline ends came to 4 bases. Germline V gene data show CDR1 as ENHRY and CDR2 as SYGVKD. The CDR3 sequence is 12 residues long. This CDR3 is CAISFRTDTQYF. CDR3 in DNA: TGTGCCATCAGTTTCCGCACAGATACGCAGTATTTT.

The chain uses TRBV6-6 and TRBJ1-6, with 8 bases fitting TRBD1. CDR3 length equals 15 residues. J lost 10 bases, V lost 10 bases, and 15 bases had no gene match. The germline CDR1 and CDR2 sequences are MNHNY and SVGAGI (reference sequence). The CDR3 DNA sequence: TGTGCCACAGCGGCTACCGGGACAGGAGGGTCACCCCTCCACTTT. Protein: CATAATGTGGSPLHF.

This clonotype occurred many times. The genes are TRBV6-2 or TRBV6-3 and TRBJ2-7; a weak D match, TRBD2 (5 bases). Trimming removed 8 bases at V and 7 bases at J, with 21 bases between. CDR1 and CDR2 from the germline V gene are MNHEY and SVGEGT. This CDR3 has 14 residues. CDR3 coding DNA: TGTGCCAGCTGCTTCGGACTGACCATCATGGAGCAGTACTTC. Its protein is CASCFGLTIMEQYF.